These T cell receptor beta chains were read from a single sample in a study of T and B cells in COVID-19 patients. In TCRdb, the multiplex PCR reads were re-called with MiXCR into one record per CDR3 protein. This table has roughly 5,400 distinct CDR3 sequences, 25% to 30% appearing once. Sequenced input: blood. The receptors were gathered from a human donor with active COVID-19. CDR3s include the opening cysteine and the closing phenylalanine or tryptophan. The D gene is left open where the match is weak. Size tells how often a clone was seen (once, few, many) or the class of an expanded clone, and some rows leave it out.

TRBV6-5	TRBJ2-2	.	TRBD2	CASRGGGGGHGELFF	TGTGCCAGCAGGGGGGGCGGGGGGGGGCACGGGGAGCTGTTTTTT
TRBV20-1	TRBJ2-5	.	TRBD1	CSARTGTGASGTQYF	TGCAGTGCTAGGACCGGGACAGGGGCCTCGGGGACCCAGTACTTC
TRBV29-1	TRBJ1-5	.	.	CSVGLGGNQPQHF	TGCAGCGTTGGTTTGGGAGGGAATCAGCCCCAGCATTTT
TRBV18	TRBJ2-6	medium-sized	TRBD2	CASSPLVAGPFGGANVLTF	TGTGCCAGCTCACCACTAGTAGCGGGGCCTTTTGGAGGGGCCAACGTCCTGACTTTC
TRBV4-2	TRBJ2-5	few	TRBD1	CASRRQGEETQYF	TGTGCCAGCAGGAGACAGGGGGAAGAGACCCAGTACTTC
TRBV5-4	TRBJ2-3	medium-sized	.	CASSLWTDTQYF	TGTGCCAGCAGCTTGTGGACAGATACGCAGTATTTT
TRBV7-2	TRBJ2-4	.	.	CASSSDRVGTKNIQYF	TGTGCCAGCAGCTCCGATAGGGTTGGGACCAAAAACATTCAGTACTTC
TRBV11-3	TRBJ1-2	medium-sized	.	CASSSDGNNYGYTF	TGTGCCAGCAGCTCGGACGGGAATAACTATGGCTACACCTTC
TRBV19	TRBJ1-5	medium-sized	.	CASSIARLNQPQHF	TGTGCCAGTAGTATAGCCAGGCTCAATCAGCCCCAGCATTTT
TRBV6-2/TRBV6-3	TRBJ1-3	many	.	CASSQGVLSGNTIYF	TGTGCCAGCAGCCAAGGGGTTCTCTCTGGAAACACCATATATTTT
TRBV11-3	TRBJ1-2	few	.	CASSDPSGWANYGYTF	TGTGCCAGCAGTGACCCGTCGGGCTGGGCTAACTATGGCTACACCTTC
TRBV5-1	TRBJ2-7	.	TRBD1	CASSLSGGEQYF	TGCGCCAGCAGCTTGTCAGGGGGCGAGCAGTACTTC
TRBV27	TRBJ2-1	medium-sized	.	CASSLSGNEQFF	TGTGCCAGCAGTTTATCGGGGAATGAGCAGTTCTTC
TRBV30	TRBJ1-6	medium-sized	.	CAWSGTSSPLHF	TGTGCCTGGAGTGGGACTTCCTCACCCCTCCACTTT
TRBV29-1	TRBJ1-2	.	.	CSVSGQGGSGYGYTF	.
TRBV18	TRBJ1-5	many	TRBD1	CASSRTGGILESQPQHF	TGTGCCAGCTCTCGGACAGGGGGTATTTTGGAAAGTCAGCCCCAGCATTTT
TRBV20-1	TRBJ1-3	.	.	CSASRVGGTSGNTIYF	TGCAGTGCTAGTAGGGTTGGCGGAACCTCTGGAAACACCATATATTTT
TRBV20-1	TRBJ1-4	.	.	CSASPVDTTNEKLFF	TGCAGTGCTAGTCCTGTAGATACAACTAATGAAAAACTGTTTTTT
TRBV29-1	TRBJ1-3	.	.	CSVEDRRVGGNTIYF	TGCAGCGTTGAAGATCGCAGGGTGGGCGGAAACACCATATATTTT
TRBV12-3/TRBV12-4	TRBJ2-6	.	TRBD1	CASSPWTGAGANVLTF	TGTGCCAGCAGTCCCTGGACAGGGGCTGGGGCCAACGTCCTGACTTTC
TRBV19	TRBJ1-1	medium-sized	TRBD1	CASSTRDRGNTEAFF	TGTGCCAGTAGTACCCGGGACAGGGGTAACACTGAAGCTTTCTTT
TRBV7-2	TRBJ1-2	.	TRBD1	CASSGRDRANYGYTF	TGTGCCAGCAGCGGCCGGGACAGGGCGAACTATGGCTACACCTTC
TRBV6-6	TRBJ2-7	.	TRBD1	CASRPGQGDYEQYF	TGTGCCAGCAGACCGGGACAGGGGGACTACGAGCAGTACTTC
TRBV11-3	TRBJ2-7	.	TRBD2	CASSLRLGLAGGTYEQYF	TGTGCCAGCAGCCTTCGCCTGGGACTAGCGGGAGGAACCTACGAGCAGTACTTC
TRBV20-1	TRBJ2-1	.	.	CSAITPHGFTDNEQFF	TGCAGTGCTATTACGCCCCATGGTTTCACAGACAATGAGCAGTTCTTC
TRBV15	TRBJ2-2	medium-sized	.	CATSDVNTGELFF	TGTGCCACCAGCGATGTGAACACCGGGGAGCTGTTTTTT
TRBV19	TRBJ2-3	.	TRBD2	CASTMTGTSGTADTQYF	TGTGCCAGTACTATGACCGGGACTAGCGGGACCGCAGATACGCAGTATTTT
TRBV14	TRBJ2-2	.	TRBD2	CASSLIAGNTGELFF	TGTGCCAGCAGCCTGATAGCGGGGAACACCGGGGAGCTGTTTTTT
TRBV19	TRBJ1-2	medium-sized	TRBD1	CASRRQGVGKSAYGYTF	TGTGCCAGTAGGCGACAGGGGGTGGGAAAGTCCGCATATGGCTACACCTTC
TRBV5-4	TRBJ2-5	many	.	CASSPGPPLGTQYF	TGTGCCAGCAGCCCAGGCCCCCCTCTGGGGACCCAGTACTTC
TRBV4-3	TRBJ1-1	.	TRBD1	CASSQATGGAVTEAFF	TGCGCCAGCAGCCAGGCCACAGGGGGCGCGGTCACTGAAGCTTTCTTT
TRBV6-6	TRBJ2-1	.	TRBD2	CASRQRDSYNEQFF	TGTGCCAGCAGACAGCGGGACTCCTACAATGAGCAGTTCTTC
TRBV27	TRBJ1-2	medium-sized	TRBD1	CASSVTGVATRGYTF	TGTGCCAGCAGCGTCACAGGGGTTGCTACTCGTGGCTACACCTTC
TRBV29-1	TRBJ1-1	medium-sized	.	CSVEGFGTGVEAFF	TGCAGCGTTGAAGGATTTGGTACGGGCGTCGAAGCTTTCTTT
TRBV7-9	TRBJ2-7	.	TRBD2	CASSGKRDVLNEQYF	TGTGCCAGCTCCGGTAAGCGGGATGTGTTGAACGAGCAGTACTTC
TRBV6-1	TRBJ2-7	medium-sized	TRBD1	CASSPQGALGYEQYF	TGTGCCAGCAGTCCCCAGGGGGCGTTGGGCTACGAGCAGTACTTC
TRBV5-1	TRBJ2-5	.	.	CASSPREPQETQYF	TGCGCCAGCAGTCCCCGGGAGCCGCAAGAGACCCAGTACTTC
TRBV4-1	TRBJ2-2	few	.	CASSHGDRLDTGELFF	TGCGCCAGCAGCCATGGGGACCGACTTGACACCGGGGAGCTGTTTTTT
TRBV5-1	TRBJ2-1	many	.	CASSPRRAVDNEQFF	TGCGCCAGCAGCCCCCGGAGGGCCGTCGACAATGAGCAGTTCTTC
TRBV6-6	TRBJ2-4	many	TRBD2	CASSYSASGSVSYF	TGTGCCAGCAGTTACTCGGCTAGCGGGAGTGTCTCGTACTTC
TRBV30	TRBJ1-2	many	TRBD1	CAWSGTGVFGYTF	TGTGCCTGGAGTGGGACAGGGGTTTTTGGCTACACCTTC
TRBV6-2/TRBV6-3	TRBJ2-1	medium-sized	TRBD2	CASSYSASGNNEQFF	TGTGCCAGCAGTTACTCAGCTAGCGGCAACAATGAGCAGTTCTTC
TRBV20-1	TRBJ2-5	few	.	CSAGQGGGETQYF	TGCAGTGCTGGTCAGGGGGGAGGAGAGACCCAGTACTTC
TRBV7-2	TRBJ2-7	few	.	CASSLADDSYEQYF	TGTGCCAGCAGCTTAGCGGACGACTCCTACGAGCAGTACTTC
TRBV7-9	TRBJ1-2	.	.	CASSLVTGYGYTF	TGTGCCAGCAGCTTAGTGACAGGCTATGGCTACACCTTC
TRBV19	TRBJ2-1	medium-sized	TRBD2	CASSPREGMNEQFF	TGTGCCAGTAGTCCCCGGGAGGGCATGAATGAGCAGTTCTTC
TRBV6-2/TRBV6-3	TRBJ2-7	large	.	CASSVSDEQYF	TGTGCCAGCAGTGTCAGTGACGAGCAGTACTTC
TRBV20-1	TRBJ2-5	.	.	CSARDMARIGTQYF	TGCAGTGCTAGAGATATGGCTAGGATCGGGACCCAGTACTTC
TRBV6-2/TRBV6-3	TRBJ2-5	medium-sized	.	CASSYGETQYF	TGTGCCAGCAGTTACGGGGAGACCCAGTACTTC
TRBV15	TRBJ2-3	.	TRBD2	CATSRDWASGTTDTQYF	TGTGCCACCAGCAGAGATTGGGCTAGCGGGACTACAGATACGCAGTATTTT
TRBV19	TRBJ2-1	large	TRBD1	CASRELDRVAEQFF	TGTGCCAGTAGAGAACTGGACAGGGTCGCTGAGCAGTTCTTC
TRBV10-3	TRBJ1-5	few	.	CAISETAVGNQPQHF	TGTGCCATCAGTGAGACGGCAGTAGGTAATCAGCCCCAGCATTTT
TRBV6-1	TRBJ2-1	once	TRBD2	CASRPTSGSSHEQFF	TGTGCCAGCAGGCCGACTAGCGGGAGTTCACATGAGCAGTTCTTC
TRBV5-1	TRBJ1-6	many	TRBD1	CASSLGDRGRSPLHF	TGCGCCAGCAGCTTGGGGGACAGGGGGCGTTCACCCCTCCACTTT
TRBV11-3	TRBJ2-1	once	.	CASSLNGIQGNEQFF	TGTGCCAGCAGCTTAAACGGGATTCAGGGCAATGAGCAGTTCTTC
TRBV7-9	TRBJ2-1	many	.	CASSWETNNEQFF	TGTGCCAGCAGCTGGGAGACCAACAATGAGCAGTTCTTC
TRBV20-1	TRBJ2-3	.	.	CSASGPTDTQYF	TGCAGTGCTAGCGGTCCGACAGATACGCAGTATTTT
TRBV29-1	TRBJ2-2	.	.	CSVGRGAGGELFF	TGCAGCGTTGGCAGGGGGGCGGGCGGGGAGCTGTTTTTT
TRBV5-1	TRBJ2-5	.	TRBD1	CASSLMGQSQETQYF	TGCGCCAGCAGCTTAATGGGACAGAGTCAAGAGACCCAGTACTTC